A single sample is the source of the 5 T cell receptor beta chains below, sequenced in a study of early T cells in non-severe SARS-CoV-2 infection. TCRdb re-called the 5' RACE reads through MiXCR, storing one row per CDR3 protein. The table includes tens of thousands of distinct CDR3 sequences, around 9.3% detected once. The sample consisted of whole blood, taken at baseline. These receptors all stem from an adult who was a healthcare worker with PCR-confirmed SARS-CoV-2 infection or an uninfected control (not recorded which).

Concerning this clonotype: One end of the junction is discordant with germline, which a read error may explain. The chain recombines TRBV11-3 with TRBJ2-1, with 7 bases matching TRBD2. Germline CDR1 SGHNT, CDR2 YENEEA. This CDR3 spans 16 amino acids. The CDR3 loop is CASSLEAGLTYNEQFF. CDR3 nucleotide sequence: TGTGCCAGCAGCCTAGAAGCGGGGCTTACCTACAATGAGCAGTTCTTC.

The chain recombines TRBV25-1 with TRBJ2-7; D perhaps matches TRBD2 (6 bases). V lost 3 bases and J lost 1, with 16 bases in between. This CDR3 comprises 16 residues. Germline V gene data show CDR1 as MGHDK and CDR2 as SYGVNS. The CDR3 is CASSESATSQSYEQYF. The CDR3, as DNA: TGTGCCAGCAGTGAGTCTGCGACTAGTCAATCCTACGAGCAGTACTTC.

This clonotype has only a few counts. This chain links TRBV16 with TRBJ2-7, with D maybe TRBD1 (7 bases). The germline V and J ends were trimmed by 1 base and 4 bases, with 17 bases remaining between them. Per germline, CDR1 KGHSY and CDR2 FQNENV. This CDR3 has 16 amino acids. Here the CDR3 DNA reads TGTGCCAGCAGCCAATTAGGAAACAGGGGAGGTTACGAGCAGTACTTC. The encoded protein is CASSQLGNRGGYEQYF.

This clonotype appeared a few times. The chain has TRBV12-3 or TRBV12-4 and TRBJ2-2, with TRBD2 identical over 7 bases. The CDR3 spans 15 residues. With V trimmed by 3 bases and J by 4 bases, 5 bases remained unmatched. CDR3 DNA sequence: TGTGCCAGCAGTTTCGGCGGGAGTTCCACCGGGGAGCTGTTTTTT. Translation gives CASSFGGSSTGELFF.

The rearrangement links TRBV7-6 to TRBJ2-2; D call uncertain. The V and J ends lost 1 base and 3 bases respectively, with 12 bases between them. Germline CDR1 is SGHVS and CDR2 is FNYEAQ. This CDR3 spans 16 amino acids. This chain's CDR3 is CASSLGSSQYTGELFF. The CDR3 DNA is TGTGCCAGCAGCTTAGGGTCGTCGCAGTACACCGGGGAGCTGTTTTTT.